Each of the 20 T cell receptor beta chains below was sequenced from the same sample in a study of radiotherapy plus CTLA-4 blockade in lung cancer (dated by TCRdb to between 2017 and 2018). The library was built by means of the immunoSEQ multiplex PCR assay. Here the immuneACCESS table is served through TCRdb, limited to in-frame sequences with V and J called. Missing clones are a known gap in these copies; in checked studies unresolved V genes cover under half, and the rest lacks a known reason. For this sample the table gives approximately 39,000 clones, of which roughly two thirds were detected only once. The biggest ten clones account for about a tenth of the sample. Sequencing was performed on peripheral blood, taken from a patient treated with radiotherapy plus ipilimumab. The receptors originated from a human donor with non-small cell lung cancer who had stable disease on radiotherapy plus ipilimumab.

V usage is TRBV12-5 and J usage is TRBJ2-2, with TRBD1 matching 8 bases. Trimming cost V 1 base and J 6 bases; bases outside gene matches: 7. Germline V gene data show CDR1 as LGHNT and CDR2 as FRNRAP. The CDR3 sequence is 16 residues long. In DNA, the CDR3 is TGTGCTAGTGGTTTGGGGACAGGGAAAAGGTCCGGGGAGCTGTTTTTT. Its protein product is CASGLGTGKRSGELFF.

Only a few counts were recorded for this clone. This chain connects TRBV5-1 to TRBJ1-2, with 7 bases that match TRBD1. Germline CDR1 and CDR2: SGHRS and YFSETQ. This CDR3 spans 13 amino acids. J lost 4 bases, V lost 3 bases, and 3 bases had no gene match. The DNA of the CDR3 is TGCGCCAGCAGCTCGGGACAGACCTATGGCTACACCTTC. Its protein product is CASSSGQTYGYTF.

As DNA, the CDR3 is TGCGCCAGCACCCTGATGGGCGGGGGGGATACGCAGTATTTT. Protein sequence: CASTLMGGGDTQYF. The chain has TRBV5-1 and TRBJ2-3, with 8 bases aligning to TRBD2. The CDR3 loop spans 14 amino acids. V shed 6 bases and J 6 bases; nucleotides not matched to a gene: 9. The germline gives CDR1 SGHRS, CDR2 YFSETQ.

V gene TRBV2 combines with J gene TRBJ2-7; 9 nucleotides match TRBD1. V lost 7 bases and J lost 5; bases outside the gene matches: 3. From germline, CDR1 is SNHLY and CDR2 FYNNEI. The CDR3 totals 12 residues. CDR3 in DNA: TGTGCCAGCAAAGACAGGGGGAACGAGCAGTACTTC. Its protein product is CASKDRGNEQYF.

The V and J genes are TRBV6-1 and TRBJ1-4; 7 bases are a match to TRBD1. Germline V gives CDR1 MNHNS, CDR2 SASEGT. J was trimmed by 3 bases and V by 4 bases; bases with no gene match: 5. The CDR3 contains 15 residues. This CDR3 reads CASSGPGTANEKLFF. In nucleotides, the CDR3 is TGTGCCAGCAGTGGCCCCGGGACAGCTAATGAAAAACTGTTTTTT.

The chain is built from TRBV5-6 and TRBJ2-3, with 10 positions matching TRBD2. Germline V gives CDR1 SGHDT, CDR2 YYEEEE. This CDR3 has 16 residues. The junction had 3 bases not matched to a gene; V was cut back by 0 bases and J by 2 bases. The CDR3: CASSLAGLAATDTQYF. DNA of the CDR3: TGTGCCAGCAGCTTGGCCGGACTAGCGGCCACAGATACGCAGTATTTT.

The chain employs TRBV30 and TRBJ1-1; D remains unclear. V lost 0 bases, J lost 0 bases, and 5 bases lay in between. Germline V gene data show CDR1 as GTSNPN and CDR2 as SVGIG (reference sequence). This CDR3 is built from 13 residues. CDR3 nucleotides: TGTGCCTGGAGTGTTGGAGTGAACACTGAAGCTTTCTTT. This encodes CAWSVGVNTEAFF. The whole variable domain, filled in from reference TRBV30 and TRBJ1-1, reads SQTIHQWPATLVQPVGSPLSLECTVEGTSNPNLYWYRQAAGRGLQLLFYSVGIGQISSEVPQNLSASRPQDRQFILSSKKLLLSDSGFYLCAWSVGVNTEAFFGQGTRLTVV.

This chain connects TRBV7-9 to TRBJ2-2; D possibly corresponds to TRBD1 (5 bases). Germline loops: CDR1 SEHNR, CDR2 FQNEAQ (reference sequence). The CDR3 totals 13 residues. V was clipped by 6 bases and J by 3 bases, with 8 bases between them. CDR3 residues: CASRTEYTGELFF. The DNA of the CDR3 is TGTGCCAGCAGGACAGAATACACCGGGGAGCTGTTTTTT.

A single count supports this clone. The rearrangement joins TRBV2 to TRBJ1-3; D unresolved. The CDR3 is made up of 17 amino acids. V was clipped by 0 bases and J by 0 bases, with 12 bases between them. Germline loops: CDR1 SNHLY, CDR2 FYNNEI. Here the CDR3 reads CASSEAPSGISGNTIYF. The CDR3 DNA reads as TGTGCCAGCAGTGAAGCGCCCAGTGGCATCTCTGGAAACACCATATATTTT.

The CDR3 loop is CASSFLGDRAYEQYF. For the CDR3, the DNA is TGTGCCAGCAGTTTTTTGGGTGACAGGGCTTACGAGCAGTACTTC. J is TRBJ2-7 and V is TRBV2; 7 positions agree with TRBD1. Trimming cost V 5 bases and J 4 bases; bases outside gene matches: 11. CDR1 and CDR2 (germline): SNHLY, FYNNEI. This CDR3 spans 15 amino acids.

In this sample, this clone turned up a few times. The chain carries TRBV14 and TRBJ2-7; the match to TRBD1 covers 10 bases. Looked up from germline, CDR1 is SGHDN and CDR2 is FVKESK. Germline trimming cut 4 bases from V and 2 bases from J; bases unmatched to any gene: 5. The CDR3 is made up of 15 amino acids. CDR3 DNA: TGTGCCAGCAGCCTGGGACAGGGGCTGACCTACGAGCAGTACTTC. Its protein is CASSLGQGLTYEQYF.

This clone occurred many times. The chain is built from TRBV2 and TRBJ2-3; no clear D gene. CDR3 length equals 12 residues. V lost 6 bases and J 7 bases, leaving 11 bases between the germline ends. Germline lookup yields CDR1 SNHLY and CDR2 FYNNEI. The CDR3 DNA sequence: TGTGCCAGCAGCTTAGAGTTGTATACGCAGTATTTT. Protein product: CASSLELYTQYF.

This clone was detected only once. An end of the junction differs from the germline gene, which may be a read error. The gene calls are TRBV7-2 and TRBJ2-1, with TRBD2 identical over 11 bases. The CDR3 runs 15 residues. In germline, CDR1 is SGHTA, CDR2 FQGNSA. CDR3 nucleotides: TGTGCCAGCAGCCTAGCGGGGGGTTCTGCAAATGAGCAGTTCTTC. Translated, it gives CASSLAGGSANEQFF.

This clone was seen once. The chain carries TRBV6-5 and TRBJ1-2, with a weak D call TRBD1 (6 bases). V lost 2 bases, J lost 3 bases, and 10 bases lay in between. From germline, CDR1 is MNHEY and CDR2 SVGAGI. This CDR3 has 14 amino acids. CDR3 loop: CASSYGGPDYGYTF. CDR3 bases: TGTGCCAGCAGTTACGGGGGCCCGGACTATGGCTACACCTTC.

The chain recombines TRBV6-5 with TRBJ2-7, with D possibly matching TRBD1 (6 bases). Looked up from germline, CDR1 is MNHEY and CDR2 is SVGAGI. The germline V and J ends were trimmed by 6 bases and 4 bases, with 13 bases remaining between them. The CDR3 is 13 amino acids. Written as DNA, the CDR3 is TGTGCCAGCAGCCGACAGGCCCCTTACGAGCAGTACTTC. Encoded protein: CASSRQAPYEQYF.

CDR3 region: CASSPGISNEKLFF. The CDR3 DNA reads as TGCGCCAGCAGCCCAGGGATTTCTAATGAAAAACTGTTTTTT. The chain joins TRBV5-1 to TRBJ1-4; weak D call: TRBD1 (5 bases). The CDR3 has 14 residues. From germline, CDR1 is SGHRS and CDR2 YFSETQ. V was shortened by 4 bases and J by 3 bases, with 10 bases between the two germline ends.

The chain couples TRBV6-6 to TRBJ2-1, with 8 bases aligning to TRBD1. The CDR3 consists of 14 residues. The germline V gene has CDR1 MNHNY and CDR2 SVGAGI (reference sequence). J lost 8 bases, V lost 6 bases, and 9 bases had no gene match. The CDR3 protein is CASRETGANDEQFF. The CDR3 DNA reads as TGTGCCAGCAGGGAGACAGGGGCCAACGATGAGCAGTTCTTC.

The chain couples TRBV5-1 to TRBJ2-5, with 8 nucleotides matching TRBD1. The DNA end is more similar to TRBJ2-7, so the J call may be wrong. The CDR3 length is 14 residues. Germline CDR1 reads SGHRS; CDR2 reads YFSETQ. CDR3 region: CASSLNGQGYEQYF. CDR3 sequence (DNA): TGCGCCAGCAGCTTAAACGGACAGGGCTACGAGCAGTACTTC.

The CDR3 DNA is TGTGCCAGCAGCCCCACGACGGAGTACTACGAGCAGTACTTC. It specifies CASSPTTEYYEQYF. The V and J genes are TRBV6-1 and TRBJ2-7; D remains ambiguous. The germline V gene has CDR1 MNHNS and CDR2 SASEGT. The CDR3 is 14 residues long. V gave up 6 bases and J gave up 3 bases, with 15 bases separating them.

In its sample, this clone was seen once. Mismatch with germline at one junction end may stem from a read error. The CDR3 region is CAGSDGLALGETQYF. CDR3 DNA sequence: TGTGCCGGCAGCGACGGACTAGCGCTTGGTGAGACCCAGTACTTC. The chain couples TRBV9 to TRBJ2-5; TRBD2 matches 9 bases. Germline loops: CDR1 SGDLS, CDR2 YYNGEE. This CDR3 is 15 amino acids long. The full variable domain, with the rest looked up from reference TRBV9 and TRBJ2-5, is DSGVTQTPKHLITATGQRVTLRCSPRSGDLSVYWYQQSLDQGLQFLIQYYNGEERAKGNILERFSAQQFPDLHSELNLSSLELGDSALYFCAGSDGLALGETQYFGPGTRLLVL.